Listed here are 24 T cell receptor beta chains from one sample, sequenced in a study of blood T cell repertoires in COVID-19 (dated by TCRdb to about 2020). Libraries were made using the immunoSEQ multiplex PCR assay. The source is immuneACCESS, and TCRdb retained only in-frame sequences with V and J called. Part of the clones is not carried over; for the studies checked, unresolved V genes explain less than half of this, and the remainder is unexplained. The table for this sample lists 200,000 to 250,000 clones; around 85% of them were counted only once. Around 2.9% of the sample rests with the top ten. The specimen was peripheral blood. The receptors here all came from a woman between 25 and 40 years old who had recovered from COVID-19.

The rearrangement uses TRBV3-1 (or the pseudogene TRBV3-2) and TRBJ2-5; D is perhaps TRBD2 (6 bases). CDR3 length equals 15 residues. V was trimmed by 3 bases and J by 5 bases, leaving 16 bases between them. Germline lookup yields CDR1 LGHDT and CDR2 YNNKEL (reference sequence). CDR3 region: CASSQGLVVGETQYF. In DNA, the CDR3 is TGTGCCAGCAGCCAGGGACTCGTAGTCGGGGAGACCCAGTACTTC.

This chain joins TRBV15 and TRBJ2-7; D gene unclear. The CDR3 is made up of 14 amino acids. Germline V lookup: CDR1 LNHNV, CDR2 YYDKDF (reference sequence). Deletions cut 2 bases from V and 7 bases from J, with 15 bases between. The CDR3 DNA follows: TGTGCCACCAGCAGACCTACACTGGCCAGGGAGCAGTACTTC. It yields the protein CATSRPTLAREQYF. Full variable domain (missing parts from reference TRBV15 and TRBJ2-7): DAMVIQNPRYQVTQFGKPVTLSCSQTLNHNVMYWYQQKSSQAPKLLFHYYDKDFNNEADTPDNFQSRRPNTSFCFLDIRSPGLGDTAMYLCATSRPTLAREQYFGPGTRLTVT.

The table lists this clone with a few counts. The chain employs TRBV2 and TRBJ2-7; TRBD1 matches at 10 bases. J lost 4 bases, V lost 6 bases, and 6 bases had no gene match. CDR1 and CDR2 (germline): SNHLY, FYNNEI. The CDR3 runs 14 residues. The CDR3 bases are TGTGCCAGCAGCTGGGACAGGGGCTGGTACGAGCAGTACTTC. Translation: CASSWDRGWYEQYF.

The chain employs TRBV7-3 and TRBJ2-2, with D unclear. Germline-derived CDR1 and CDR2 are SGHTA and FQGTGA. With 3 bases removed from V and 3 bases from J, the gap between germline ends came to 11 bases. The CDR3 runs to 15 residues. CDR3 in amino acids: CASSLAQAYTGELFF. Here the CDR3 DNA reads TGTGCCAGCAGCTTGGCCCAGGCCTACACCGGGGAGCTGTTTTTT.

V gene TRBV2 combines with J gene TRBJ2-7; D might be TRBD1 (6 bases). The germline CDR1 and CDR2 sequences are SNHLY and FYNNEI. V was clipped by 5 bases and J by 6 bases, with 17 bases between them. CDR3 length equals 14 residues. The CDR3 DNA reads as TGTGCCAGCAGTAACACAGGGTTGCCGGTCGAGCAGTACTTC. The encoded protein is CASSNTGLPVEQYF.

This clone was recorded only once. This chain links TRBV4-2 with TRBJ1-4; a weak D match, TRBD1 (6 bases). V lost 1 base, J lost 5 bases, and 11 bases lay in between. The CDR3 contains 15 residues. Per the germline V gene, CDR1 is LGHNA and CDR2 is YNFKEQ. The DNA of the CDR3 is TGTGCCAGCAGCCAAGGGGAGGGGGGGAATGAAAAACTGTTTTTT. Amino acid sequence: CASSQGEGGNEKLFF.

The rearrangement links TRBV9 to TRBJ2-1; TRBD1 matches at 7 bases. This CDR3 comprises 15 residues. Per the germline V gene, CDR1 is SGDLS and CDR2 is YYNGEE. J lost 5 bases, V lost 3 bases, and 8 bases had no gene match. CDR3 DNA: TGTGCCAGCAGCGACCCCGGGACAGTAGACAATGAGCAGTTCTTC. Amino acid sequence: CASSDPGTVDNEQFF.

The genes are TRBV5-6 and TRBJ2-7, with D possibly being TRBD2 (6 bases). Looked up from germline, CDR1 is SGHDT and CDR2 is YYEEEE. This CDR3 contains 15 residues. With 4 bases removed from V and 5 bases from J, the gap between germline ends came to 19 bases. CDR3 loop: CASSLAPSDYDEQYF. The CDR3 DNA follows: TGTGCCAGCAGCCTTGCTCCTAGCGACTATGACGAGCAGTACTTC.

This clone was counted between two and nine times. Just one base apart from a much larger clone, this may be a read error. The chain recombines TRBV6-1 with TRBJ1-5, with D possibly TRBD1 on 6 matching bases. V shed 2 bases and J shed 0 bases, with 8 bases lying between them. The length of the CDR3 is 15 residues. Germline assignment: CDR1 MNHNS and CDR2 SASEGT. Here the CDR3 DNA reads TGTGCCAGCAGTGAATCGGGACATAGCAATCAGCCCCAGCATTTT. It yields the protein CASSESGHSNQPQHF.

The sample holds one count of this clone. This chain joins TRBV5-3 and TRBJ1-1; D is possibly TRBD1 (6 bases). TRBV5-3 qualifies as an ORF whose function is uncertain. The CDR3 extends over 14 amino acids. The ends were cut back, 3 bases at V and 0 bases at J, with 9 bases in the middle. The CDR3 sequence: CARSSTGMNTEAFF. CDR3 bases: TGTGCCAGAAGCTCGACAGGCATGAACACTGAAGCTTTCTTT.

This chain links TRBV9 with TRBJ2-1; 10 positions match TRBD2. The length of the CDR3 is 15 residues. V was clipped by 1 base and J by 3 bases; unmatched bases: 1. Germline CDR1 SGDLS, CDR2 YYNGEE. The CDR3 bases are TGTGCCAGCAGCGTATCTAGCGGGGGCTACAATGAGCAGTTCTTC. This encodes CASSVSSGGYNEQFF.

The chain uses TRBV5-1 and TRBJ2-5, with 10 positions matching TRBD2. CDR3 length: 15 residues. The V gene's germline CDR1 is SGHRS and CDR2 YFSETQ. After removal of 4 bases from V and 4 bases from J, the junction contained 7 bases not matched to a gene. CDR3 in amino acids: CASSPGTSEGETQYF. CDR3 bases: TGCGCCAGCAGCCCCGGGACTAGCGAAGGAGAGACCCAGTACTTC.

CDR3: CASSLATGGLQRDTEAFF. In DNA form, the CDR3 reads TGCGCCAGCAGCTTGGCCACTGGGGGCCTCCAACGGGACACTGAAGCTTTCTTT. This chain uses TRBV5-1 with TRBJ1-1; D possibly corresponds to TRBD1 (6 bases). The CDR3 totals 18 residues. Germline V gives CDR1 SGHRS, CDR2 YFSETQ. V was trimmed by 0 bases and J by 3 bases, leaving 21 bases between them.

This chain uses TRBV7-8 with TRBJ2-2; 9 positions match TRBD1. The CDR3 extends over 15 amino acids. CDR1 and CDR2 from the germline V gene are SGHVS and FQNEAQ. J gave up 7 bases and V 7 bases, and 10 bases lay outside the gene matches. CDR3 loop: CASNEGQGDVGELFF. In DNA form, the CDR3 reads TGTGCCAGCAACGAGGGACAGGGCGATGTCGGGGAGCTGTTTTTT.

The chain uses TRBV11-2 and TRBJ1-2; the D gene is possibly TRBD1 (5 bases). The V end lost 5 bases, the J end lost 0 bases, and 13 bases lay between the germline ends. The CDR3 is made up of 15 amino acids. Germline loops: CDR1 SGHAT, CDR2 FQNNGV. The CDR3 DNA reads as TGTGCCAGCAGCCACTGGGGGGGAGCTAACTATGGCTACACCTTC. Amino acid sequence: CASSHWGGANYGYTF. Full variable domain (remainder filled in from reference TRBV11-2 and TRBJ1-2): EAGVAQSPRYKIIEKRQSVAFWCNPISGHATLYWYQQILGQGPKLLIQFQNNGVVDDSQLPKDRFSAERLKGVDSTLKIQPAKLEDSAVYLCASSHWGGANYGYTFGSGTRLTVV.

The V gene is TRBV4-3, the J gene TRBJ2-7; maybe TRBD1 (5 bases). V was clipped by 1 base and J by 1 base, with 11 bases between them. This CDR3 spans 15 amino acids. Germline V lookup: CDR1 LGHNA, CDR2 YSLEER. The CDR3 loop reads CASSQGTWDSYEQYF. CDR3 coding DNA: TGCGCCAGCAGCCAAGGGACATGGGATTCCTACGAGCAGTACTTC.

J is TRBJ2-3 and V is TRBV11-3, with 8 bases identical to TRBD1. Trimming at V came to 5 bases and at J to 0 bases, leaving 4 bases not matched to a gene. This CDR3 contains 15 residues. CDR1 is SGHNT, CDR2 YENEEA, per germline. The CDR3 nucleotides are TGTGCCAGCAGCCCGACAGGGGTTAGCACAGATACGCAGTATTTT. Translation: CASSPTGVSTDTQYF.

CDR3 loop: CASSDRGDNNSPLHF. The CDR3 nucleotides are TGTGCCAGCAGTGACCGGGGTGATAATAATTCACCCCTCCACTTT. The chain is built from TRBV6-4 and TRBJ1-6; unclear D gene. V shed 2 bases and J shed 5 bases, with 10 bases lying between them. The CDR3 totals 15 residues. Germline CDR1 MRHNA, CDR2 SNTAGT.

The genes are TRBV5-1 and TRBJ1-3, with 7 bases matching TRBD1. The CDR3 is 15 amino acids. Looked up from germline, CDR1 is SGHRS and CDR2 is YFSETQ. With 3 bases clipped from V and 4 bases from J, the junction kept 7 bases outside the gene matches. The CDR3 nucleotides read TGCGCCAGCAGCTCTTGGACAGGTGGCGGAAACACCATATATTTT. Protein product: CASSSWTGGGNTIYF.

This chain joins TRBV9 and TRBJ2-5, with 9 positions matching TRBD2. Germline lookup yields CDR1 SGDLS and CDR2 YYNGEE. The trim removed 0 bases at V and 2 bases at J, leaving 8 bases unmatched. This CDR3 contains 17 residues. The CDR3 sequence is CASSVGALAGRQETQYF. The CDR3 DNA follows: TGTGCCAGCAGCGTAGGGGCTCTAGCGGGGCGACAAGAGACCCAGTACTTC. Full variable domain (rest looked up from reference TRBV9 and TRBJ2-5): DSGVTQTPKHLITATGQRVTLRCSPRSGDLSVYWYQQSLDQGLQFLIQYYNGEERAKGNILERFSAQQFPDLHSELNLSSLELGDSALYFCASSVGALAGRQETQYFGPGTRLLVL.

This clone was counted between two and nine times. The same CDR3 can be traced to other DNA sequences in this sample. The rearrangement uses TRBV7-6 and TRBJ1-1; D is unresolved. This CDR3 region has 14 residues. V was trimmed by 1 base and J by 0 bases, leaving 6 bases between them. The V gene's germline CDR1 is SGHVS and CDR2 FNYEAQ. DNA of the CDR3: TGTGCCAGCAGCTTAGGCCAGGTGAACACTGAAGCTTTCTTT. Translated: CASSLGQVNTEAFF.

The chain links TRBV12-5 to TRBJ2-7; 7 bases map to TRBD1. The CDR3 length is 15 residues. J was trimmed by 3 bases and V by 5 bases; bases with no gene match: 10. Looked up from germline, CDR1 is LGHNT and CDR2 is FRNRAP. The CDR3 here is CASGTDRVSYYEQYF. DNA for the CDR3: TGTGCTAGTGGTACCGACAGGGTTTCTTACTACGAGCAGTACTTC.

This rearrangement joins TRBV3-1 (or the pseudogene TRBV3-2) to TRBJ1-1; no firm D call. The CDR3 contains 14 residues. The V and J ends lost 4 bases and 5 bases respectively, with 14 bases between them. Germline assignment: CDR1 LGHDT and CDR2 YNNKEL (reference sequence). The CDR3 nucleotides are TGTGCCAGCAGCCCAGTATTTAGGGAGACTGAAGCTTTCTTT. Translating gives CASSPVFRETEAFF.

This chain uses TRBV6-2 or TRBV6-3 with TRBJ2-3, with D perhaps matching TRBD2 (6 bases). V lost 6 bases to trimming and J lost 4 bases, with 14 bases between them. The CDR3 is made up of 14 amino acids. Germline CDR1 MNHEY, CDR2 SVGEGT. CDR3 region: CASSVGLWADTQYF. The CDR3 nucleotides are TGTGCCAGCAGCGTGGGACTTTGGGCAGATACGCAGTATTTT.